Ten or more counts support the clone carrying this TCR beta chain. What it binds is not known. This CDR3 has 13 residues. The junction had 1 base not matched to a gene; V was cut back by 0 bases and J by 6 bases. A 10-nucleotide random UMI tagged transcripts in template-switch 5'RACE cDNA synthesis. MiXCR, run by TCRdb on the 5' RACE reads, gives a single entry per CDR3 protein. The profile shows tens of thousands of distinct CDR3 sequences, roughly an eighth of them singletons. Time point noted: longitudinal time-point 2. Source material was 2 million unsorted PBMCs, stored at -80 °C in RNAlater. The data were obtained in a study of neurological immune-mediated disorders. General study results and limits: HTLV-1-associated myelopathy had the most TCR clonal expansion, and multiple sclerosis had the least, less than healthy controls. No CDR3 amino acid sequences recurred among expanded clones across subjects, suggesting private repertoires in all groups.

The receptor's source is a female donor with HTLV-1-associated myelopathy (HAM/TSP). Sequences were obtained from PBMCs. The chain recombines TRBV12-3 or TRBV12-4 with TRBJ1-1; TRBD1 aligns across 7 bases. The CDR3 reads CASSLAGTAEAFF. DNA of the CDR3: TGTGCCAGCAGTTTAGCCGGGACAGCTGAAGCTTTCTTT.